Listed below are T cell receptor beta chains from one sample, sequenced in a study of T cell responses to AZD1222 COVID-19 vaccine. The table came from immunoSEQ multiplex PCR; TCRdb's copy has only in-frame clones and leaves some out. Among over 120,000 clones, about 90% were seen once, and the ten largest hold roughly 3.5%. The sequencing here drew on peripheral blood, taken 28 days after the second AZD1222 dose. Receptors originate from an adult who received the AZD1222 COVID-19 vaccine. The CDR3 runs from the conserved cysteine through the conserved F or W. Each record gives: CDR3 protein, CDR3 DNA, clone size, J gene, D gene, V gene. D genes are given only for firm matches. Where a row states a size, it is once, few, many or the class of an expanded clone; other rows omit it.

CDR3aa: CASRTGGNEKLFF
CDR3nt: TGTGCCAGCAGGACAGGGGGGAATGAAAAACTGTTTTTT
abundance: NA
j_gene: TRBJ1-4
d_gene: TRBD1
v_gene: TRBV27

CDR3aa: CASSASTDTQYF
CDR3nt: TGTGCCAGCAGTGCTAGCACAGATACGCAGTATTTT
abundance: NA
j_gene: TRBJ2-3
d_gene: NA
v_gene: TRBV2

CDR3aa: CASSLDTGSSYEQYF
CDR3nt: TGCGCCAGCAGCTTGGATACGGGGAGCTCCTACGAGCAGTACTTC
abundance: NA
j_gene: TRBJ2-7
d_gene: NA
v_gene: TRBV5-1

CDR3aa: CASSLRDRAYGYTF
CDR3nt: TGTGCCAGCAGCTTACGGGACAGGGCCTATGGCTACACCTTC
abundance: NA
j_gene: TRBJ1-2
d_gene: TRBD1
v_gene: TRBV7-8

CDR3aa: CASSSQYYNSPLHF
CDR3nt: TGTGCCAGCAGTTCTCAGTACTATAATTCACCCCTCCACTTT
abundance: NA
j_gene: TRBJ1-6
d_gene: NA
v_gene: TRBV6-5

CDR3aa: CASSLVGGADYGYTF
CDR3nt: TGCGCCAGCAGCTTGGTTGGGGGCGCGGACTATGGCTACACCTTC
abundance: NA
j_gene: TRBJ1-2
d_gene: NA
v_gene: TRBV5-1

CDR3aa: CASSIPVAGSYGYTF
CDR3nt: TGTGCCAGTAGTATCCCAGTGGCGGGTAGCTATGGCTACACCTTC
abundance: NA
j_gene: TRBJ1-2
d_gene: NA
v_gene: TRBV19

CDR3aa: CASRDPGGPNEKLFF
CDR3nt: TGTGCCAGCAGGGATCCGGGGGGGCCGAATGAAAAACTGTTTTTT
abundance: once
j_gene: TRBJ1-4
d_gene: NA
v_gene: TRBV25-1

CDR3aa: CASSRNPPNTGELFF
CDR3nt: TGTGCCAGCAGTCGCAATCCACCGAACACCGGGGAGCTGTTTTTT
abundance: NA
j_gene: TRBJ2-2
d_gene: NA
v_gene: TRBV3-1/TRBV3-2

CDR3aa: CASQSLGRKDEQYF
CDR3nt: TGTGCCAGCCAATCTCTCGGGAGGAAGGACGAGCAGTACTTC
abundance: NA
j_gene: TRBJ2-7
d_gene: TRBD2
v_gene: TRBV6-5

CDR3aa: CASSITQGGNQPQHF
CDR3nt: TGTGCCAGTAGTATTACGCAGGGGGGCAATCAGCCCCAGCATTTT
abundance: NA
j_gene: TRBJ1-5
d_gene: TRBD1
v_gene: TRBV19

CDR3aa: CASSAWSGNYEQYF
CDR3nt: TGTGCCAGCAGCGCCTGGAGTGGAAACTACGAGCAGTACTTC
abundance: NA
j_gene: TRBJ2-7
d_gene: NA
v_gene: TRBV25-1

CDR3aa: CASGRDQGYTF
CDR3nt: TGTGCCAGCGGGAGGGATCAGGGCTACACCTTC
abundance: NA
j_gene: TRBJ1-2
d_gene: NA
v_gene: TRBV28

CDR3aa: CASSLPSGSGELFF
CDR3nt: TGTGCCAGCAGCCTTCCTAGCGGGAGTGGGGAGCTGTTTTTT
abundance: NA
j_gene: TRBJ2-2
d_gene: TRBD2
v_gene: TRBV4-2

CDR3aa: CASSIGRNQPQHF
CDR3nt: TGTGCCAGTAGTATAGGGCGCAATCAGCCCCAGCATTTT
abundance: NA
j_gene: TRBJ1-5
d_gene: NA
v_gene: TRBV19

CDR3aa: CASSPRPAPYGYTF
CDR3nt: TGTGCCAGCTCGCCGAGACCAGCTCCCTATGGCTACACCTTC
abundance: NA
j_gene: TRBJ1-2
d_gene: NA
v_gene: TRBV18

CDR3aa: CAWSVAGGTEAFF
CDR3nt: TGTGCCTGGAGTGTAGCGGGGGGCACTGAAGCTTTCTTT
abundance: NA
j_gene: TRBJ1-1
d_gene: NA
v_gene: TRBV30

CDR3aa: CASSLRYGGNTEAFF
CDR3nt: TGTGCCAGCAGTCTCCGTTACGGGGGGAACACTGAAGCTTTCTTT
abundance: few
j_gene: TRBJ1-1
d_gene: NA
v_gene: TRBV6-5

CDR3aa: CASSLGREAEQYF
CDR3nt: TGTGCCAGCAGCTTAGGGCGGGAGGCCGAGCAGTACTTC
abundance: NA
j_gene: TRBJ2-7
d_gene: TRBD2
v_gene: TRBV7-2

CDR3aa: CASSLFGVTYNEQFF
CDR3nt: TGTGCCAGCAGTTTATTTGGGGTCACCTACAATGAGCAGTTCTTC
abundance: NA
j_gene: TRBJ2-1
d_gene: NA
v_gene: TRBV27

CDR3aa: CASSQTGYGATEAFF
CDR3nt: TGTGCCAGCAGCCAGACAGGGTACGGTGCCACTGAAGCTTTCTTT
abundance: once
j_gene: TRBJ1-1
d_gene: TRBD1
v_gene: TRBV3-1/TRBV3-2

CDR3aa: CASSPVSLLQGGYGYTF
CDR3nt: TGTGCCAGCAGCCCCGTATCGCTCCTACAGGGAGGCTATGGCTACACCTTC
abundance: once
j_gene: TRBJ1-2
d_gene: NA
v_gene: TRBV27

CDR3aa: CASSPPWTGNGGELFF
CDR3nt: TGTGCCAGCAGTCCTCCTTGGACAGGGAACGGCGGGGAGCTGTTTTTT
abundance: NA
j_gene: TRBJ2-2
d_gene: TRBD1
v_gene: TRBV27

CDR3aa: CASSLGGGIYEQYF
CDR3nt: TGTGCCAGCAGTTTGGGGGGCGGGATCTACGAGCAGTACTTC
abundance: once
j_gene: TRBJ2-7
d_gene: NA
v_gene: TRBV28

CDR3aa: CASSPRLNYEQYF
CDR3nt: TGTGCCAGCTCACCGAGACTTAACTACGAGCAGTACTTC
abundance: NA
j_gene: TRBJ2-7
d_gene: NA
v_gene: TRBV18

CDR3aa: CASSVAGGRGEPQHF
CDR3nt: TGTGCCAGCAGCGTAGCCGGGGGCAGGGGTGAGCCCCAGCATTTT
abundance: once
j_gene: TRBJ1-5
d_gene: NA
v_gene: TRBV9

CDR3aa: CASSPDRDHGYTF
CDR3nt: TGTGCCAGCTCACCAGACAGGGATCATGGCTACACCTTC
abundance: NA
j_gene: TRBJ1-2
d_gene: TRBD1
v_gene: TRBV18

CDR3aa: CASSPQRQPNTEAFF
CDR3nt: TGCGCCAGCAGCCCCCAGCGACAGCCGAACACTGAAGCTTTCTTT
abundance: NA
j_gene: TRBJ1-1
d_gene: NA
v_gene: TRBV5-1

CDR3aa: CASSQDPRTEAGNTIYF
CDR3nt: TGCGCCAGCAGCCAAGATCCCCGGACGGAAGCTGGAAACACCATATATTTT
abundance: NA
j_gene: TRBJ1-3
d_gene: NA
v_gene: TRBV4-1

CDR3aa: CASSVDPGARYGELFF
CDR3nt: TGTGCCAGCAGCGTAGATCCGGGAGCGCGATATGGGGAGCTGTTTTTT
abundance: NA
j_gene: TRBJ2-2
d_gene: NA
v_gene: TRBV9

CDR3aa: CASSRQTWNTEAFF
CDR3nt: TGTGCCAGCAGCCGTCAAACATGGAACACTGAAGCTTTCTTT
abundance: NA
j_gene: TRBJ1-1
d_gene: NA
v_gene: TRBV6-5

CDR3aa: CASSLGLAGSAYNEQFF
CDR3nt: TGCGCCAGCAGCTTGGGTCTAGCGGGATCAGCCTACAATGAGCAGTTCTTC
abundance: NA
j_gene: TRBJ2-1
d_gene: TRBD2
v_gene: TRBV5-1

CDR3aa: CASSSDRTNTEAFF
CDR3nt: TGTGCCAGCAGCTCGGACAGGACGAACACTGAAGCTTTCTTT
abundance: NA
j_gene: TRBJ1-1
d_gene: TRBD1
v_gene: TRBV7-2

CDR3aa: CASSLAPTGGEAFF
CDR3nt: TGTGCCAGCAGCTTAGCCCCAACAGGGGGTGAAGCTTTCTTT
abundance: NA
j_gene: TRBJ1-1
d_gene: TRBD1
v_gene: TRBV7-9

CDR3aa: CASSPPGGRGSPYGYTF
CDR3nt: TGTGCCAGCAGTCCCCCAGGCGGCAGGGGAAGTCCCTATGGCTACACCTTC
abundance: NA
j_gene: TRBJ1-2
d_gene: NA
v_gene: TRBV28

CDR3aa: CASSLLGSLRIQETQYF
CDR3nt: TGCGCCAGCAGCTTGCTCGGTTCACTGCGGATCCAAGAGACCCAGTACTTC
abundance: NA
j_gene: TRBJ2-5
d_gene: NA
v_gene: TRBV5-1

CDR3aa: CARSPGQPQHF
CDR3nt: TGTGCCAGAAGCCCCGGGCAGCCCCAGCATTTT
abundance: NA
j_gene: TRBJ1-5
d_gene: NA
v_gene: TRBV5-3

CDR3aa: CASSFTSGSNYGYTF
CDR3nt: TGTGCCAGCAGTTTCACTTCAGGGAGTAACTATGGCTACACCTTC
abundance: NA
j_gene: TRBJ1-2
d_gene: NA
v_gene: TRBV6-6

CDR3aa: CASSQVSGRAYNEQFF
CDR3nt: TGTGCCAGCAGCCAAGTTAGCGGGAGGGCCTACAATGAGCAGTTCTTC
abundance: NA
j_gene: TRBJ2-1
d_gene: TRBD2
v_gene: TRBV3-1/TRBV3-2

CDR3aa: CASGQNQETQYF
CDR3nt: TGCGCCAGCGGACAGAACCAAGAGACCCAGTACTTC
abundance: NA
j_gene: TRBJ2-5
d_gene: NA
v_gene: TRBV5-1

CDR3aa: CSASSSDYGYTF
CDR3nt: TGCAGTGCTAGTTCTAGCGACTATGGCTACACCTTC
abundance: NA
j_gene: TRBJ1-2
d_gene: NA
v_gene: TRBV20-1

CDR3aa: CASSSTPLAKNIQYF
CDR3nt: TGTGCCAGCAGCTCGACACCTCTAGCCAAAAACATTCAGTACTTC
abundance: NA
j_gene: TRBJ2-4
d_gene: NA
v_gene: TRBV6-1

CDR3aa: CASSGIPGAEAFF
CDR3nt: TGTGCCAGCAGCGGGATCCCGGGGGCTGAAGCTTTCTTT
abundance: NA
j_gene: TRBJ1-1
d_gene: NA
v_gene: TRBV9

CDR3aa: CASTLGEGRGELFF
CDR3nt: TGTGCCAGCACCTTAGGAGAGGGGCGCGGGGAGCTGTTTTTT
abundance: NA
j_gene: TRBJ2-2
d_gene: NA
v_gene: TRBV11-2

CDR3aa: CASSLLNFKTNTEAFF
CDR3nt: TGTGCCAGCAGTTTATTGAACTTTAAAACGAACACTGAAGCTTTCTTT
abundance: NA
j_gene: TRBJ1-1
d_gene: NA
v_gene: TRBV28